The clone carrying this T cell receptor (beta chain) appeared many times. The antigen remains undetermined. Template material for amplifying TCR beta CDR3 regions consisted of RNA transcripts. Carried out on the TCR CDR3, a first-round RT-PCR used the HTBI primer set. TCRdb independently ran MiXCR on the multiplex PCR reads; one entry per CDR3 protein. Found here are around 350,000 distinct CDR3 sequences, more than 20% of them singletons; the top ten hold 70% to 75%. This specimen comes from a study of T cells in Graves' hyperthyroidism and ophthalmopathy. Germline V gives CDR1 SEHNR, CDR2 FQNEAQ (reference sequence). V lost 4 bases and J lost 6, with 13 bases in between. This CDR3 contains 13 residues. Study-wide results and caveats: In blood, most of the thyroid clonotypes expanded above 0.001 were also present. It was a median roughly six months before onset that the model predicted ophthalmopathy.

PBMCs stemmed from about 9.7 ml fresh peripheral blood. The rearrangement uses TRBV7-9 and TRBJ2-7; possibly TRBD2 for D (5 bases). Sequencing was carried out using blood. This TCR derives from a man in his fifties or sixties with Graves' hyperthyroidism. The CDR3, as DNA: TGTGCCAGCAGCTCCTCGGGCGGGCCCGAGCAGTACTTC. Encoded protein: CASSSSGGPEQYF.